The clone carrying this T cell receptor beta chain has a count of ten or more. This sample is drawn from a study of T cells in Graves' hyperthyroidism and ophthalmopathy. V shed 3 bases, J shed 0 bases, and the junction held 11 bases outside the gene matches. CDR1 and CDR2 from the germline V gene are DFQATT and SNEGSKA (reference sequence). This CDR3 has 16 residues. Amplification targeted TCR beta CDR3 regions from RNA transcripts. The TCR CDR3 was amplified in a first-round RT-PCR using the HTBI primer set. TCRdb reanalysed the multiplex PCR reads using MiXCR and keeps one entry per CDR3 protein. In the table there are 450,000 to 650,000 distinct CDR3 sequences, around 20% of which are singletons.

This TCR was sampled from a man aged 18 to 29 with Graves' hyperthyroidism. The material sequenced was blood. The chain links TRBV20-1 to TRBJ2-7; 7 positions agree with TRBD1. The chain's CDR3 is CSASAIMAGGSYEQYF. For the CDR3, the DNA is TGCAGTGCTAGCGCCATAATGGCAGGGGGCTCCTACGAGCAGTACTTC.